The source of this T cell receptor beta chain is a study of shared clonotypes between healthy human individuals. Adult donors, all healthy and HIV-negative, had no recent acute infections or vaccinations. J gave up 4 bases and V 7 bases, and 10 bases lay outside the gene matches. This CDR3 has 15 residues. Germline loops: CDR1 SGHKS, CDR2 YYEKEE (reference sequence). Some clones are missing from TCRdb's copy, which holds only in-frame ones; the method was immunoSEQ multiplex PCR. Found here are over a million clones, about 96% of them singletons; the top ten hold 0.95% to 1.5%. This clone was seen only once. The antigen remains unidentified. General study points: The naive CD4 repertoires of several donors were compared, and around 5% of clonotypes were shared. Donor scarcity curtailed the genetic and exposure-history diversity represented herein.

The clonotype was recovered from a man aged 25-45 years in good health. This sequence joins TRBV5-5 and TRBJ2-1, with 8 bases identical to TRBD2. Sequencing used naive CD4+ T cells sorted from blood. Subset described: CD45RA+ positively selected. DNA of the CDR3: TGTGCCAGCGCTGTGGGGCTAGCGGGTTACAATGAGCAGTTCTTC. Residues: CASAVGLAGYNEQFF.